The present T cell receptor beta chain was sequenced within a study of regulatory T cells in long-lasting Graves disease. V lost 0 bases and J lost 15; bases outside the gene matches: 7. The CDR3 has 13 residues. CDR1 is MNHEY and CDR2 is SVGEGT in the germline V gene. Arm-PCR of CDR3 regions and iRepertoire HTBI primers were used to build TCR beta libraries. TCRdb reprocessed the multiplex PCR reads with MiXCR, giving one entry per CDR3 protein. The sample holds more than 400,000 distinct CDR3 sequences, around 15% seen once. Time point indicated: newly diagnosed GD, antithyroid drugs for less than 3 months. Isolated PBMC RNA provided the starting material for the TCR library. These data were likewise used in another study, on T cells in Graves' hyperthyroidism and ophthalmopathy. That work contributes: Uncontrolled infections, other autoimmune diseases, pregnancy or lactation led to exclusion of patients. Primed by the HTBI set, a first-round RT-PCR was run on the TCR CDR3.

The TCR comes from a middle-aged man with Graves disease. The gene calls are TRBV6-2 or TRBV6-3 and TRBJ1-4; 7 bases are a match to TRBD1. The sample consisted of peripheral blood mononuclear cells (PBMCs), taken at new diagnosis, from a patient treated with antithyroid drugs. The DNA for the CDR3 is TGTGCCAGCAGTTACTCAATCACAGGGGTGTTGTTTTTT. Its protein product is CASSYSITGVLFF.